This T cell receptor beta chain was observed in a study of cytomegalovirus exposure and HLA in healthy donors. Study-wide results and limits: For TCR beta chains, V- and J-gene trimming was later linked to a missense DCLRE1C variant. Other equally common chains were less clonally expanded than HLA-associated TCR beta chains, a later analysis showed.

This CDR3 region has 12 residues. Germline V gives CDR1 SQVTM, CDR2 ANQGSEA. The junction had 6 bases not matched to a gene; V was cut back by 6 bases and J by 7 bases. The PCR ran on 60 Vbeta and 13 Jbeta primers. Here immunoSEQ multiplex PCR was the method, and the copy in TCRdb shows in-frame clones only, minus some. The listing contains approximately 140,000 clones. A remark on this clone: As yet, its antigen is unknown.

The sequenced sample was PBMCs. The clonotype originates from a woman between 18 and 30 years old in good health and CMV-seronegative. The chain has TRBV29-1 and TRBJ1-2; the match to TRBD1 covers 9 bases. CDR3 coding DNA: TGCAGCGTGATACAGGGGGCTAGTGGCTACACCTTC. Protein sequence: CSVIQGASGYTF.